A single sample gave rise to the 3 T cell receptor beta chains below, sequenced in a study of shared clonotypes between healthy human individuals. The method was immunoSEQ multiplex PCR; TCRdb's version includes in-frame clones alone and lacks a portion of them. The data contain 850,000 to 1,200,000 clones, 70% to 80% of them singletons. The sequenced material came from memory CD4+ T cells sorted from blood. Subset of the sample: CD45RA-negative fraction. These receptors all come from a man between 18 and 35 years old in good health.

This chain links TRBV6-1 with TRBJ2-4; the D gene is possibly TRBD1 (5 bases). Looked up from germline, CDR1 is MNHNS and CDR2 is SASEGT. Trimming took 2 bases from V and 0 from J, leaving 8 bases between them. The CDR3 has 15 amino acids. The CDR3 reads CASSEQGLAKNIQYF. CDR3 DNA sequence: TGTGCCAGCAGTGAACAGGGATTAGCCAAAAACATTCAGTACTTC.

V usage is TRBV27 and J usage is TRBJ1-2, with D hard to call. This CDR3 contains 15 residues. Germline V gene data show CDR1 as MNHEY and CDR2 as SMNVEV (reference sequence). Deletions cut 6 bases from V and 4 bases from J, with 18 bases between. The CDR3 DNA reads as TGTGCCAGCAGCACCGGATCCAAGGGCAGCTATGGCTACACCTTC. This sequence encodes CASSTGSKGSYGYTF.

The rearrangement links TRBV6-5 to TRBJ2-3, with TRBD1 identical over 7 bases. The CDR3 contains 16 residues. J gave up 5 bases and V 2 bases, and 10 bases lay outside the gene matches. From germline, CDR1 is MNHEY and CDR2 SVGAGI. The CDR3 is CASSYEKTGWEDTQYF. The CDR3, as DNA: TGTGCCAGCAGTTACGAGAAGACAGGGTGGGAAGATACGCAGTATTTT.